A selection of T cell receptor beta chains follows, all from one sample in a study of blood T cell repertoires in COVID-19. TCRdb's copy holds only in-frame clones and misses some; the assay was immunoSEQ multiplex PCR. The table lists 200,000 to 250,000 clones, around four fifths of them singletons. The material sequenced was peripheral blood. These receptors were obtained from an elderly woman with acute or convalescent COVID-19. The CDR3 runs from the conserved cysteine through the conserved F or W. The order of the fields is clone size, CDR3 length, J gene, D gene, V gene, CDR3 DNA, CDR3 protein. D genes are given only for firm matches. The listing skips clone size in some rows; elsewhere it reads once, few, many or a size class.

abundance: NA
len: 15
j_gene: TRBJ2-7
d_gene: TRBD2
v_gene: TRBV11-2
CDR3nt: TGTGCCAGCAGCTTAGCGGGGGGGAGCTCCTACGAGCAGTACTTC
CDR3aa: CASSLAGGSSYEQYF

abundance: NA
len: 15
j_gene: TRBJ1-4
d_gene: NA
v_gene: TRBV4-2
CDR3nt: TGTGCCAGCAGCCAAGGACAGGTTCCTAATGAAAAACTGTTTTTT
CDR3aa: CASSQGQVPNEKLFF

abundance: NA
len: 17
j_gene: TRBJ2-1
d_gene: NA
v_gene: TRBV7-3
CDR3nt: TGTGCCAGCAGCTTAACGGAGTCGAATCCCCCCTACAATGAGCAGTTCTTC
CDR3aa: CASSLTESNPPYNEQFF

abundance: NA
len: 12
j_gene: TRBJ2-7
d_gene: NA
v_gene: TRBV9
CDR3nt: TGTGCCAGCAGCCCGCATGAGGGCGAGCAGTACTTC
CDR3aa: CASSPHEGEQYF

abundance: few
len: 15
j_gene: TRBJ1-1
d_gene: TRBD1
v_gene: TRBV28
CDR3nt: TGTGCCAGCAGAGTTACAGGGGCGATGAACACTGAAGCTTTCTTT
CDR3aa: CASRVTGAMNTEAFF

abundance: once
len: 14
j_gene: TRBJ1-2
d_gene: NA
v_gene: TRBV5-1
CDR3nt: TGCGCCAGCAGCTTGGCAGGGAATAACTATGGCTACACCTTC
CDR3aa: CASSLAGNNYGYTF

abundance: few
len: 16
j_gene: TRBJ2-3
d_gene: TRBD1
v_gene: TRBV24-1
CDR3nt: TGTGCCACCAGTGACGCCGGGACAGGGGGTACAGATACGCAGTATTTT
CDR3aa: CATSDAGTGGTDTQYF

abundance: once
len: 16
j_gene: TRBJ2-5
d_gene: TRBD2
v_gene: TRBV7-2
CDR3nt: TGTGCCAGCAGCTTACGCGGGGGGGTTGACGAAGAGACCCAGTACTTC
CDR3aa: CASSLRGGVDEETQYF

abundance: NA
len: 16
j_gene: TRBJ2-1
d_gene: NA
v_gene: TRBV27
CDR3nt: TGTGCCAGCACCCGGTGGGTCGGCGGGGAAAACAATGAGCAGTTCTTC
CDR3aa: CASTRWVGGENNEQFF

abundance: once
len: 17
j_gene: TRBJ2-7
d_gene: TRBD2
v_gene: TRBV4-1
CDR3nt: TGCGCCAGCAGCCAAGATGTACGGACTAGCGGATCCTACGAGCAGTACTTC
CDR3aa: CASSQDVRTSGSYEQYF

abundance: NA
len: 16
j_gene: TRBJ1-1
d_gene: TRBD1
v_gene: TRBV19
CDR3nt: TGTGCCAGTAGCCGCAGGGGGCCGGGGGGGAACACTGAAGCTTTCTTT
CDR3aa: CASSRRGPGGNTEAFF

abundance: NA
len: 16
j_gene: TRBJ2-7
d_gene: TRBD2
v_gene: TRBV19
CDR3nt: TGTGCCAGTAGTCCAGAGGGCCAGCGGGGGATATACGAGCAGTACTTC
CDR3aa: CASSPEGQRGIYEQYF

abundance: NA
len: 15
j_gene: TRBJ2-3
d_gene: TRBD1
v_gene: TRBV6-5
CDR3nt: TGTGCCAGCAACACACCGGGACAGGGGAGAGATACGCAGTATTTT
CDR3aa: CASNTPGQGRDTQYF

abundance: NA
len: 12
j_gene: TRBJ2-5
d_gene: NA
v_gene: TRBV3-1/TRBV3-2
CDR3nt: TGTGCCAGCAGCGCCCACGGTCGGACCCAGTACTTC
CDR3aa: CASSAHGRTQYF

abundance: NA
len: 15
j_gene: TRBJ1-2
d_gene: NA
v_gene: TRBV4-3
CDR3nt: TGCGCCAGCAGCCTCGAGACAGGACCAAACTATGGCTACACCTTC
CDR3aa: CASSLETGPNYGYTF

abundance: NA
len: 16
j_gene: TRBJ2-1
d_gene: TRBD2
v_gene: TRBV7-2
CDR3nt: TGTGCCAGCAGCCCCCGGTACGGGACTAGCGGGCGTCAGGGGTTCTTC
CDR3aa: CASSPRYGTSGRQGFF

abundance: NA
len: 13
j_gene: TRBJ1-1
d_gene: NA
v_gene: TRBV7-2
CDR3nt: TGTGCCAGCAGCCGACAGTCGAACACTGAAGCTTTCTTT
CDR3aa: CASSRQSNTEAFF

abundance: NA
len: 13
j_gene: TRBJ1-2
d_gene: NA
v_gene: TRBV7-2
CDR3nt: TGTGCCAGCAACTTGGGCGACAACTATGGCTACACCTTC
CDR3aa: CASNLGDNYGYTF

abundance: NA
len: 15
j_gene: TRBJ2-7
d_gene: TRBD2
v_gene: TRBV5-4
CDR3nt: TGTGCCAGCAGCTTGGAGCGAGCGGGACGATACGAGCAGTACTTC
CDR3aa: CASSLERAGRYEQYF

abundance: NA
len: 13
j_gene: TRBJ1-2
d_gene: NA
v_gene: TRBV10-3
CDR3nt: TGTGCCATCAGTGCGAACAGTAACTATGGCTACACCTTC
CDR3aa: CAISANSNYGYTF

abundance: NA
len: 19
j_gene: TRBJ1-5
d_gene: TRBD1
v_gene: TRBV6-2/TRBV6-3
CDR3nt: TGTGCCAGCAGTTACTTGGGGGCCCCCGGGACAGGAGGCAATCAGCCCCAGCATTTT
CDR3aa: CASSYLGAPGTGGNQPQHF

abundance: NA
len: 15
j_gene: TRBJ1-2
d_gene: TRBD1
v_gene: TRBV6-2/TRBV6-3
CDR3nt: TGTGCCAGCAGTTCCCCGGGACAGGGGGCCTATGGCTACACCTTC
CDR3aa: CASSSPGQGAYGYTF